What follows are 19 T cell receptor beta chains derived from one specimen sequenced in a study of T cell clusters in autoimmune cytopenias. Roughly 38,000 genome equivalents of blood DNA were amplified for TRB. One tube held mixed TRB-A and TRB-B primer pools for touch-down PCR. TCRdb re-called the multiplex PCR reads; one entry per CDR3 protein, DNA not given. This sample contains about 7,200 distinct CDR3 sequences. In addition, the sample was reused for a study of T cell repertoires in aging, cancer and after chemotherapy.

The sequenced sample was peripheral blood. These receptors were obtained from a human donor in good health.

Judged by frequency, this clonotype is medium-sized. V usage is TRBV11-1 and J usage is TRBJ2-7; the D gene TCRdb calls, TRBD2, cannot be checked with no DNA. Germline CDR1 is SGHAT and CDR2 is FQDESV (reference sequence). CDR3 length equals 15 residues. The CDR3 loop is CASSSRLAGPYEQYF.

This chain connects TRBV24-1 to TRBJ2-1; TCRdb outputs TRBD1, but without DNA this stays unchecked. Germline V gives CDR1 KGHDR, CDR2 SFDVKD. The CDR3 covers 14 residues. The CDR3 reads CATSRGQGVNEQFF.

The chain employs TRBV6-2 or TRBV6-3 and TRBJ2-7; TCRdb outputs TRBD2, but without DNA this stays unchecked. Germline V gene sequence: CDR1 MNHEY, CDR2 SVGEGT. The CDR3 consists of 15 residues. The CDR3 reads CASRGTSGRSYEQYF.

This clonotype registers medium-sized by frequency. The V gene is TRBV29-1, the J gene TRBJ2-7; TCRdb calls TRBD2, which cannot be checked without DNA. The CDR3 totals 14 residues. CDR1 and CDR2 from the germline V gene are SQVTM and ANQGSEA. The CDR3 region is CSVGGLAASYEQYF.

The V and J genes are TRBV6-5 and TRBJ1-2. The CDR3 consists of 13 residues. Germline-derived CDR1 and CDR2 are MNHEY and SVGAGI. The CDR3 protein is CASSYSQRNGYTF.

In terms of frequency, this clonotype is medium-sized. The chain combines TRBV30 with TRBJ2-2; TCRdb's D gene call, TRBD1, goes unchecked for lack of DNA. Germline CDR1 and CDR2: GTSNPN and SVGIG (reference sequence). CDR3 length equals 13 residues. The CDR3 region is CAWSGQGGGELFF.

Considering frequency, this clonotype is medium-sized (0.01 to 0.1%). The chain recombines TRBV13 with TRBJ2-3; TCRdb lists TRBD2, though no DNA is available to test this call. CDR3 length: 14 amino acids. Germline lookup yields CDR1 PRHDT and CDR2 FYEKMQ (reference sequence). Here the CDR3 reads CASSLRLASDTQYF.

The CDR3 here is CASSSWTGGPQGELFF. The chain uses TRBV5-1 and TRBJ2-2; TCRdb's assignment of TRBD1 cannot be checked, as there is no DNA. Germline V gene sequence: CDR1 SGHRS, CDR2 YFSETQ. This CDR3 has 16 amino acids.

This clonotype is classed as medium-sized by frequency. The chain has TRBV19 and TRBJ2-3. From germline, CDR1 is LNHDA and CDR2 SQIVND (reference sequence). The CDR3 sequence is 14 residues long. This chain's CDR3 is CASRDRPSTDTQYF.

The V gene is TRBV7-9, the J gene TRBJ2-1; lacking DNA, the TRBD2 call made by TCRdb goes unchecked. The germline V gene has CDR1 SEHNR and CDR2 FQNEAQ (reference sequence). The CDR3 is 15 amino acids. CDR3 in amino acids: CASSSLAGARDEQFF.

CDR3 region: CASSTPGTAAYNEQFF. This chain links TRBV19 with TRBJ2-1; the TCRdb D gene call, TRBD1, has no DNA to confirm it. Germline loops: CDR1 LNHDA, CDR2 SQIVND (reference sequence). CDR3 length: 16 residues.

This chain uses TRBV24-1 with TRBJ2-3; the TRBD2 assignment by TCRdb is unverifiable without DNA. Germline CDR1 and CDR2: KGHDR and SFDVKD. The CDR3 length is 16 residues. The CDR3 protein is CATSRPTAGSTDTQYF.

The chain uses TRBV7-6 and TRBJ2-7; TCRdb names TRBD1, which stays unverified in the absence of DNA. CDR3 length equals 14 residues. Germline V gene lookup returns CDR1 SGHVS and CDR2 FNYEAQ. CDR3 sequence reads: CASSFGGNPYEQYF.

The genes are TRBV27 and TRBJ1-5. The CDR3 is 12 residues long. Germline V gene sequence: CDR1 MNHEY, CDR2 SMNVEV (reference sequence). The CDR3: CATSAYNQPQHF.

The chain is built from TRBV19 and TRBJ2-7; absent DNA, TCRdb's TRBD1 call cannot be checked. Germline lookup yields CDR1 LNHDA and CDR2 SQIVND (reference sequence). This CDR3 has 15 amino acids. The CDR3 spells CANRTPNRGSDEQFF.

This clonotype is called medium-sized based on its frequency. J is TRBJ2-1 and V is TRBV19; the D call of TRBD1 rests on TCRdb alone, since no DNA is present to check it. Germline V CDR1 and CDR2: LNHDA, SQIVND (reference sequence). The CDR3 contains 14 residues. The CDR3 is CASRGQGIRNEQFF.

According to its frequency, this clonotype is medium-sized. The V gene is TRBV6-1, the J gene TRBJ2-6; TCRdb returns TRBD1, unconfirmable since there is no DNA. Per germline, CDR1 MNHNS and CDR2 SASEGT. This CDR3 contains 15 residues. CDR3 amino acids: CASGAGSSGANVLTF.

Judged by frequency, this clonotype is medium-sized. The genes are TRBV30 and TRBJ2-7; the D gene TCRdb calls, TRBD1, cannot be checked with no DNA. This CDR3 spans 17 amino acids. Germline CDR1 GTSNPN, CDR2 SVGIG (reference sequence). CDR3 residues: CAWSVGQGAGGSYEQYF.

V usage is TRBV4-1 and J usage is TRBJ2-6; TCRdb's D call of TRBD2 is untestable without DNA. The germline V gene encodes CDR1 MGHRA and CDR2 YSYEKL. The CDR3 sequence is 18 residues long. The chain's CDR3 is CASSQGYSSHSGANVLTF.